The entry below describes one T cell receptor (beta chain). This entry comes from a study of cytomegalovirus exposure and HLA in healthy donors. The CDR3 is made up of 13 amino acids. After removal of 5 bases from V and 4 bases from J, the junction contained 3 bases not matched to a gene. Germline V gene lookup returns CDR1 SGHTA and CDR2 FQGNSA. It was with 60 Vbeta and 13 Jbeta primers that the PCR ran. Measured with immunoSEQ multiplex PCR; TCRdb has only the in-frame clones, and not every one. The sample has around 150,000 clones, roughly 80% seen once; the top ten hold approximately 7%. Sample: PBMCs. The V and J genes are TRBV7-2 and TRBJ2-5; 8 positions match TRBD1. The TCR comes from a woman in her twenties or thirties in good health and CMV-seropositive. The chain's CDR3 is CASSLDRGETQYF. In nucleotides, the CDR3 is TGTGCCAGCAGCCTAGACAGGGGAGAGACCCAGTACTTC.